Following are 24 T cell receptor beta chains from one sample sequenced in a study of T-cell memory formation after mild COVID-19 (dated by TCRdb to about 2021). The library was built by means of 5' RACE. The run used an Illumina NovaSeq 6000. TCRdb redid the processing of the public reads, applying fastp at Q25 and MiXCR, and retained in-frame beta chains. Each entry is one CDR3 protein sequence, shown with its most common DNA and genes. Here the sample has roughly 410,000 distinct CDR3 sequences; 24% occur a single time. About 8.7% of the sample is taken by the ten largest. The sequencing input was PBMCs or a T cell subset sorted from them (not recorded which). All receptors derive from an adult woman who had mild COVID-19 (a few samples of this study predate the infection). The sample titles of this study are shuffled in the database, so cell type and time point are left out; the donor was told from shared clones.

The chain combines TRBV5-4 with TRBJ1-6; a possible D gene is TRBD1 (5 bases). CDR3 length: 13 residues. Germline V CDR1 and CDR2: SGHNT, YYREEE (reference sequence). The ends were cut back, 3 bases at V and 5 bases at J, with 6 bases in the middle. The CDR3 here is CASSSGNNSPLHF. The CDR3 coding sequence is TGTGCCAGCAGCTCAGGGAATAATTCACCCCTCCACTTT. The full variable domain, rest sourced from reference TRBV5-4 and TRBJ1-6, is ETGVTQSPTHLIKTRGQQVTLRCSSQSGHNTVSWYQQALGQGPQFIFQYYREEENGRGNFPPRFSGLQFPNYSSELNVNALELDDSALYLCASSSGNNSPLHFGNGTRLTVT.

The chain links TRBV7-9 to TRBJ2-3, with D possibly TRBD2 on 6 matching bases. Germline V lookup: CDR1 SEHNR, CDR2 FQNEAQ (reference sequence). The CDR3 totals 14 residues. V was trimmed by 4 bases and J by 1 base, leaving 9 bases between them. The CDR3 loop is CASSSIAGTDTQYF. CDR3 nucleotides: TGTGCCAGCAGCTCCATAGCGGGCACAGATACGCAGTATTTT.

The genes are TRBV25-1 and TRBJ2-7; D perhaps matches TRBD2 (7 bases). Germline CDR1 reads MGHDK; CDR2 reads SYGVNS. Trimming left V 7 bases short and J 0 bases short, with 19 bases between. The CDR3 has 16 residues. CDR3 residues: CASTSPGVAGSYEQYF. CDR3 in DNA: TGTGCCAGCACTTCACCAGGGGTAGCGGGCTCCTACGAGCAGTACTTC.

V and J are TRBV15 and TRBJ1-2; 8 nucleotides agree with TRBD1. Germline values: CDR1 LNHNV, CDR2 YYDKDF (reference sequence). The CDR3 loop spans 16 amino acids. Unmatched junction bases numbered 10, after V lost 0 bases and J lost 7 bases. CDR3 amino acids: CATSRDRSAGGSGYTF. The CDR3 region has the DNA TGTGCCACCAGCAGAGATCGATCGGCAGGGGGCTCTGGCTACACCTTC.

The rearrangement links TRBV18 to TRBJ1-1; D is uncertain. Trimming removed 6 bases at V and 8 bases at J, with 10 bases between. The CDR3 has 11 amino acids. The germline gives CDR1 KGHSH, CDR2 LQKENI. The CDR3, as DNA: TGTGCCAGCTCCACCGGGGTAGAAGCTTTCTTT. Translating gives CASSTGVEAFF.

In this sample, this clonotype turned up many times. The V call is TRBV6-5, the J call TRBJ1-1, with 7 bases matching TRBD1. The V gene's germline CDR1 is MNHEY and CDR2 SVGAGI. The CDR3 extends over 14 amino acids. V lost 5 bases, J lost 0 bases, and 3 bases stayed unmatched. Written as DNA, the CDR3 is TGTGCCAGCAGTCGGGACAGCTTGAACACTGAAGCTTTCTTT. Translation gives CASSRDSLNTEAFF.

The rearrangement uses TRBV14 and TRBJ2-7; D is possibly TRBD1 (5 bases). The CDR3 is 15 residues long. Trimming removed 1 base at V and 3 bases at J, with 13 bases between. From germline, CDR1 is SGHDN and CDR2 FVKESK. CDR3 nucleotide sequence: TGTGCCAGCAGCCAAGCAGGACACTTATACTACGAGCAGTACTTC. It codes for CASSQAGHLYYEQYF.

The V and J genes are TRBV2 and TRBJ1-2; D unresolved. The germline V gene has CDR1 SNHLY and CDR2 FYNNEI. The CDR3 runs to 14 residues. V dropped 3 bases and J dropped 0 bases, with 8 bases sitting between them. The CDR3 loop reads CASSDRLANYGYTF. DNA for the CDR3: TGTGCCAGCAGTGACAGGCTTGCTAACTATGGCTACACCTTC.

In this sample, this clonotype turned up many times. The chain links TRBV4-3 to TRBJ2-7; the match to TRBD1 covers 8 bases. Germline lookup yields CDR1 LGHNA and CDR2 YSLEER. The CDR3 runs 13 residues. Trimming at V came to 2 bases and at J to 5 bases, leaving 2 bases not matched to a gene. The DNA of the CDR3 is TGCGCCAGCAGCCAACGGACAGGGAACGAGCAGTACTTC. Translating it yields CASSQRTGNEQYF.

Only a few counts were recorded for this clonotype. The CDR3: CATLGSGQPQHF. In DNA form, the CDR3 reads TGTGCCACCCTTGGGTCAGGTCAGCCCCAGCATTTT. This chain links TRBV24-1 with TRBJ1-5; D not resolved. The CDR3 has 12 amino acids. CDR1 and CDR2 (germline): KGHDR, SFDVKD. Trimming stripped 9 bases from V and 6 bases from J, with 11 bases between.

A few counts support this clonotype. CDR3 sequence reads: CATSDFVRAATGELFF. As DNA, the CDR3 is TGTGCCACCAGTGATTTTGTAAGGGCAGCCACCGGGGAGCTGTTTTTT. The chain recombines TRBV24-1 with TRBJ2-2; D ambiguous. V was clipped by 1 base and J by 4 bases, with 12 bases between them. CDR3 length equals 16 residues. Germline loops: CDR1 KGHDR, CDR2 SFDVKD.

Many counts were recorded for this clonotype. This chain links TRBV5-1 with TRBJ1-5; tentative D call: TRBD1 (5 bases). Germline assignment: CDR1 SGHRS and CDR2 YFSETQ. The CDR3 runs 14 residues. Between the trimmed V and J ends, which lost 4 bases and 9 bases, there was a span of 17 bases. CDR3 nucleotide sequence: TGCGCCAGCAGCGCTGACATGAGTGGGGGGCCCCAGCATTTT. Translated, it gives CASSADMSGGPQHF.

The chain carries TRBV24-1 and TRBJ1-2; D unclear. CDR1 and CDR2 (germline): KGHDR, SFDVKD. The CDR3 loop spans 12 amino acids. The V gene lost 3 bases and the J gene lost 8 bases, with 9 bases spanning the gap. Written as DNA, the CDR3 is TGTGCCACCAGTGATGATACAATGGGCTACACCTTC. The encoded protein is CATSDDTMGYTF.

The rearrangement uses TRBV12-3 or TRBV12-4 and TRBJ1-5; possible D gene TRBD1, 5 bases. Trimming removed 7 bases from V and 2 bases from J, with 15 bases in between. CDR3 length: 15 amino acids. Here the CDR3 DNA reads TGTGCCAGCACCCTCCGGGGCGGGCGCAATCAGCCCCAGCATTTT. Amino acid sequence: CASTLRGGRNQPQHF.

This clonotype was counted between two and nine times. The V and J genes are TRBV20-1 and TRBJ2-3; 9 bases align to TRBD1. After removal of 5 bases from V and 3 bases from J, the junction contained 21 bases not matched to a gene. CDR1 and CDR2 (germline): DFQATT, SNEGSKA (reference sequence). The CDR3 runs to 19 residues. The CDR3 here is CSAPVRDRATQWVTDTQYF. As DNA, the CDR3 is TGCAGTGCTCCCGTTCGGGACAGGGCGACTCAATGGGTTACAGATACGCAGTATTTT.

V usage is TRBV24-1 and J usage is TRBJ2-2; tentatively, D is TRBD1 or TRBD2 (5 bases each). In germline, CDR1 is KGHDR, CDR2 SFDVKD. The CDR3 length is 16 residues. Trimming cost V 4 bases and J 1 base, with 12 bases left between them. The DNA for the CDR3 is TGTGCCACCAGTGAGGCCGGGACGGGGAACACCGGGGAGCTGTTTTTT. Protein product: CATSEAGTGNTGELFF.

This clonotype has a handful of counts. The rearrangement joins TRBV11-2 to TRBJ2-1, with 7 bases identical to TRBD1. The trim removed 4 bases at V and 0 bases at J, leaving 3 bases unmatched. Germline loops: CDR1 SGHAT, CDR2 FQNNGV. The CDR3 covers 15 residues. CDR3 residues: CASSWTGSSYNEQFF. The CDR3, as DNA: TGTGCCAGCAGCTGGACAGGTAGCTCCTACAATGAGCAGTTCTTC.

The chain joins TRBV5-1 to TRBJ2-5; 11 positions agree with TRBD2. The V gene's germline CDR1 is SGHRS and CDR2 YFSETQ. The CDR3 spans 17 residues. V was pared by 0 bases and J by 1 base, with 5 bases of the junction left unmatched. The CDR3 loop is CASSLGQLAGGQETQYF. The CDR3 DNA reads TGCGCCAGCAGCTTGGGGCAGCTAGCGGGGGGCCAAGAGACCCAGTACTTC.

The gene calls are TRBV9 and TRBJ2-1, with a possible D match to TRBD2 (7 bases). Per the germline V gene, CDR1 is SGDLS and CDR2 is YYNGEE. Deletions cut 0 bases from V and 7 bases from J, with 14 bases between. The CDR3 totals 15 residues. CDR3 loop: CASSVDGGAGNEQFF. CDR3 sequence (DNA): TGTGCCAGCAGCGTAGATGGGGGGGCTGGAAATGAGCAGTTCTTC.

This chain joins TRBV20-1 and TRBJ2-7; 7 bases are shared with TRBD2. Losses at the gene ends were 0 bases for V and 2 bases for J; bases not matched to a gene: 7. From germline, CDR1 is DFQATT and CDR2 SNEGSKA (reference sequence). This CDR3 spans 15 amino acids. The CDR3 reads CSARDRLAATYEQYF. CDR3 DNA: TGCAGTGCTAGAGATCGGCTAGCGGCTACCTACGAGCAGTACTTC.

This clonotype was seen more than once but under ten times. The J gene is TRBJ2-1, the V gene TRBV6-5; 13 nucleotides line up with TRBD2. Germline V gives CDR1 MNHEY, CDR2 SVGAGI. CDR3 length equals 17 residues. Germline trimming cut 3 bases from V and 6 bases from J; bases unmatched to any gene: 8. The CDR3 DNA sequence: TGTGCCAGCAGTTATGGAAGACTAGCGGGAGGTCGCAATGAGCAGTTCTTC. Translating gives CASSYGRLAGGRNEQFF.

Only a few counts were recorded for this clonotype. The CDR3 here is CASSSLAREQYF. DNA of the CDR3: TGTGCCAGCAGCTCACTAGCGCGCGAGCAGTACTTC. The chain carries TRBV7-9 and TRBJ2-7; TRBD2 matches at 7 bases. CDR3 length equals 12 residues. CDR1 is SEHNR and CDR2 is FQNEAQ in the germline V gene (reference sequence). After removal of 4 bases from V and 6 bases from J, the junction contained 3 bases not matched to a gene.

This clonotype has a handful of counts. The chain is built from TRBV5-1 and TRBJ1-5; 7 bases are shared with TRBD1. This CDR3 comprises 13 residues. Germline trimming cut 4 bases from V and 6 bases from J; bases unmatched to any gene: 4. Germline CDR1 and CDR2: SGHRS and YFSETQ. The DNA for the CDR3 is TGCGCCAGCAGCGACAGGGTGGGTCAGCCCCAGCATTTT. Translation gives CASSDRVGQPQHF.

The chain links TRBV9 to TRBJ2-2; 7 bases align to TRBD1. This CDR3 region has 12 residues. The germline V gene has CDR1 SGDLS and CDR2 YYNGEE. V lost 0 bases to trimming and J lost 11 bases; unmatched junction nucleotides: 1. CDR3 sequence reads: CASSVDRGELFF. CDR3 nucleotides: TGTGCCAGCAGCGTAGACAGGGGAGAGCTGTTTTTT.